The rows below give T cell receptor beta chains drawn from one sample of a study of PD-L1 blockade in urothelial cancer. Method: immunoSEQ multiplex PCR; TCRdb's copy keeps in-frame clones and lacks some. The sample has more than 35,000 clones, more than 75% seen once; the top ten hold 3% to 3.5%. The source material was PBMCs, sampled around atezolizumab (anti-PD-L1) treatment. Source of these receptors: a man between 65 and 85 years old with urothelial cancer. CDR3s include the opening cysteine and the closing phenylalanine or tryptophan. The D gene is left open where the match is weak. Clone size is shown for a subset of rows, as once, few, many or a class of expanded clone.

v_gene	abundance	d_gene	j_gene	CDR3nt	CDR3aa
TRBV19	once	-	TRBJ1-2	TGTGCCAGTAGTCCCGCGGGCCCAAAAGACGGCTACACCTTC	CASSPAGPKDGYTF
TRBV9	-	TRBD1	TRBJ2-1	TGTGCCAGCAGCGTAGTATCAGGGGGTGGCTACAATGAGCAGTTCTTC	CASSVVSGGGYNEQFF
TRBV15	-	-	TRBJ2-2	TGTGCCACCAGCAGAGTCCGGAACACCGGGGAGCTGTTTTTT	CATSRVRNTGELFF
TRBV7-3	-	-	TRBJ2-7	TGTGCCAGCAGCTTAGGGCATTCCTACGAGCAGTACTTC	CASSLGHSYEQYF
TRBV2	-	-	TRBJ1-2	TGTGCCAGCAGTGAGCGAGTCGAGAGCTACACCTTC	CASSERVESYTF
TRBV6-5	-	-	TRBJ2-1	TGTGCCAGCAGTGACTCCCTCGGTGAGCAGTTCTTC	CASSDSLGEQFF
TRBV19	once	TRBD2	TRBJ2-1	TGTGCCAGTAGTATATGGGGAGGCGGGGGGGCGGGAAATGAGCAGTTCTTC	CASSIWGGGGAGNEQFF
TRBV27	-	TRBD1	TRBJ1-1	TGTGCCAGCAGTGAACCGGGACAGGGATCCACTGAAGCTTTCTTT	CASSEPGQGSTEAFF
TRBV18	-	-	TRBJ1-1	TGTGCCAGCTCACAGGGCGGGGGGCAGAACACTGAAGCTTTCTTT	CASSQGGGQNTEAFF
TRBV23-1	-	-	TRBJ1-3	TGCGCCAGCAGTCAATGGAGATCGCCGGGTGGAAACACCATATATTTT	CASSQWRSPGGNTIYF
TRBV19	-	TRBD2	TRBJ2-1	TGTGCCAGTAGTATAGGAGGTAGCGGGAGGGTCGAGCAGTTCTTC	CASSIGGSGRVEQFF
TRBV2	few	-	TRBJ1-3	TGTGCCAGCAGGAGGGAAGCGGGCACCATATATTTT	CASRREAGTIYF
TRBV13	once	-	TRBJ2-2	TGTGCCAGCAGGGGAGGACAGGTCAACACCGGGGAGCTGTTTTTT	CASRGGQVNTGELFF
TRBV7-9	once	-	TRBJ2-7	TGTGCCAGCAGCTTTATGGCAGGTGCCTACGAGCAGTACTTC	CASSFMAGAYEQYF
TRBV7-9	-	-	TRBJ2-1	TGTGCCAGCAGCTTGCGGACGGGAGCAGGGTACAATGAGCAGTTCTTC	CASSLRTGAGYNEQFF
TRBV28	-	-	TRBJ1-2	TGTGCCAGCAGGAGGGTCTATGGCTACACCTTC	CASRRVYGYTF
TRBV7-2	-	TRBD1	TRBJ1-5	TGTGCCAGCAGCTCCTTGACAGGGAGGAATCAGCCCCAGCATTTT	CASSSLTGRNQPQHF
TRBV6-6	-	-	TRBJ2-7	TGTGCCAGCAGTTCAGCCTACGAGCAGTACTTC	CASSSAYEQYF
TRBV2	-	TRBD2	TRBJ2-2	TGTGCCAGCAGATTGGTGGGACTAGCTGTCACCGGGGAGCTGTTTTTT	CASRLVGLAVTGELFF
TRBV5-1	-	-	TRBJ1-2	TGCGCCAGCAGCTTATCGGGGGGCGCTTCCTATGGCTACACCTTC	CASSLSGGASYGYTF
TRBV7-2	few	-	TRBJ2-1	TGTGCCAGCAGCTTAGACAGCTCCTACAATGAGCAGTTCTTC	CASSLDSSYNEQFF
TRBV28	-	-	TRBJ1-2	TGTGCCAGCAGTTTAGTGACAGAGGTGATAGGCTACACCTTC	CASSLVTEVIGYTF
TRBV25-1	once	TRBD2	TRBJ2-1	TGTGCCAGCAGTGAAAGGAGCGGGAGATACAATGAGCAGTTCTTC	CASSERSGRYNEQFF
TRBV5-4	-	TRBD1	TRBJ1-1	TGTGCCAGCAGCTTGGGGACAGGGGATAGAGCTTTCTTT	CASSLGTGDRAFF
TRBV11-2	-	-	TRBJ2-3	TGTGCCAGCAGCTTTGGGGGCTCCATTTTAGATACGCAGTATTTT	CASSFGGSILDTQYF
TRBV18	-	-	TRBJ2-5	TGTGCCAGCTCACCACCGAGCCGAGAGACCCAGTACTTC	CASSPPSRETQYF
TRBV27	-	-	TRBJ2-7	TGTGCCAGCGGGGCGGGACCTTCCTACGAGCAGTACTTC	CASGAGPSYEQYF
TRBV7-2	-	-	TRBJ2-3	TGTGCCAGCAGCTTAGAGTCGGGGGCAGATACGCAGTATTTT	CASSLESGADTQYF
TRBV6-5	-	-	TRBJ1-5	TGTGCCACCCGAAGGGGGACACCGGGCAATCAGCCCCAGCATTTT	CATRRGTPGNQPQHF
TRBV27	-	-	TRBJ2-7	TGTGCCAGCAGCTACCTTCGAGGAGAGCAGTACTTC	CASSYLRGEQYF
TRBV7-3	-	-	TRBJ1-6	TGTGCCAGCAGCTTACGAGGCTTTGATTCACCCCTCCACTTT	CASSLRGFDSPLHF
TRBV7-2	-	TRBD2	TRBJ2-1	TGTGCCAGCAACCCCACTAGCGGGAGCTACAATGAGCAGTTCTTC	CASNPTSGSYNEQFF
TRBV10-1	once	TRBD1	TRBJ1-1	TGCGCCAGCAGAACGACAGGGGCTAGGATGAACACTGAAGCTTTCTTT	CASRTTGARMNTEAFF
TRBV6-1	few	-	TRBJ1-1	TGTGCCAGTCCTAAGGGGACAAACCGGAACACTGAAGCTTTCTTT	CASPKGTNRNTEAFF
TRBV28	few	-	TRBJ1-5	TGTGCCAGCAGTTCCAGAAATCAGCCCCAGCATTTT	CASSSRNQPQHF
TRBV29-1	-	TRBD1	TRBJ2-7	TGCAGCGTTCCCCGAAACGGGACAGGGAGGAGCGAGCAGTACTTC	CSVPRNGTGRSEQYF
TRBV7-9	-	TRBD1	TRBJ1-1	TGTGCCAGCAGGAGTACAGGGGAGAACACTGAAGCTTTCTTT	CASRSTGENTEAFF
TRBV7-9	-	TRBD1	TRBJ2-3	TGTGCCAGCAGCCCCGGGACAGGGAACATAGATACGCAGTATTTT	CASSPGTGNIDTQYF
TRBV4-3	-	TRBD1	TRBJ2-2	TGCGCCAGCAGCCAAGTGGGACAGGGTGGCGGGGAGCTGTTTTTT	CASSQVGQGGGELFF
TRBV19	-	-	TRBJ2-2	TGTGCCAGTAGTATAGGACAGGCGAACACCGGGGAGCTGTTTTTT	CASSIGQANTGELFF
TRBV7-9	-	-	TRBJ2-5	TGTGCCAGCAGCTTAGACTGGAGCCCCCAGTACTTC	CASSLDWSPQYF
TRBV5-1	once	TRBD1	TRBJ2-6	TGCGCCAGCAGTTACGACAGGGCTGGGGCCAACGTCCTGACTTTC	CASSYDRAGANVLTF
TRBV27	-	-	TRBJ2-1	TGTGCCAGCAGTTTATGGGCAAACAATGAGCAGTTCTTC	CASSLWANNEQFF